The 8 T cell receptor beta chains presented below share a single source sample, sequenced in a study of T cells after yellow fever vaccination. TCRdb used MiXCR to reprocess the 5' RACE reads, holding one entry per CDR3 protein. The data contain some 550,000 distinct CDR3 sequences, about a fifth of them singletons. The sample was PBMCs, taken 15 days after the yellow fever booster vaccination. The source is a man between 25 and 39 years old who received the YFV17D yellow fever vaccine.

This sequence joins TRBV9 and TRBJ2-5, with D possibly TRBD2 on 6 matching bases. V gave up 4 bases and J gave up 5 bases, with 15 bases separating them. Per germline, CDR1 SGDLS and CDR2 YYNGEE. The CDR3 runs to 14 residues. CDR3 DNA sequence: TGTGCCAGCAGCTATTCGGGGGTCGCGGAGACCCAGTACTTC. This sequence encodes CASSYSGVAETQYF.

The chain couples TRBV20-1 to TRBJ2-2; D is possibly TRBD1 (6 bases). This CDR3 has 16 residues. In germline, CDR1 is DFQATT, CDR2 SNEGSKA (reference sequence). V was trimmed by 3 bases and J by 0 bases, leaving 14 bases between them. The CDR3 sequence: CSARRIQGSNTGELFF. The CDR3 DNA sequence: TGCAGTGCTAGGAGAATACAGGGCTCGAACACCGGGGAGCTGTTTTTT.

This chain uses TRBV12-3 or TRBV12-4 with TRBJ2-3; no definite D call. The CDR3 is 13 amino acids. V lost 3 bases, J lost 4 bases, and 8 bases lay in between. CDR3 protein: CASSFAAADTQYF. CDR3 DNA: TGTGCCAGCAGTTTTGCAGCCGCAGATACGCAGTATTTT.

The chain uses TRBV18 and TRBJ2-6; D gene uncertain. The V end lost 3 bases, the J end lost 1 base, and 13 bases lay between the germline ends. Germline lookup yields CDR1 KGHSH and CDR2 LQKENI. This CDR3 comprises 17 residues. The CDR3, as DNA: TGTGCCAGCTCACCGTCATCAGTCGTGTCTGGGGCCAACGTCCTGACTTTC. This encodes CASSPSSVVSGANVLTF.

The chain recombines TRBV9 with TRBJ2-5, with 8 bases matching TRBD2. Germline V lookup: CDR1 SGDLS, CDR2 YYNGEE. The CDR3 extends over 16 amino acids. With 0 bases clipped from V and 0 bases from J, the junction kept 4 bases outside the gene matches. In nucleotides, the CDR3 is TGTGCCAGCAGCGTAGCGGGAGGGTCACACCAAGAGACCCAGTACTTC. Protein product: CASSVAGGSHQETQYF.

The rearrangement uses TRBV18 and TRBJ2-7; no clear D. This CDR3 is built from 13 residues. Looked up from germline, CDR1 is KGHSH and CDR2 is LQKENI. The V gene lost 3 bases and the J gene lost 5 bases, with 11 bases spanning the gap. CDR3 nucleotide sequence: TGTGCCAGCTCACCTGGTTTGGAAAACGAGCAGTACTTC. Protein product: CASSPGLENEQYF.

The chain combines TRBV19 with TRBJ2-2; 7 bases are a match to TRBD1. The CDR3 is 15 residues long. V shed 6 bases and J 3 bases; nucleotides not matched to a gene: 7. CDR1 LNHDA and CDR2 SQIVND come from the germline V gene (reference sequence). CDR3 residues: CASSPPGQYTGELFF. Written as DNA, the CDR3 is TGTGCCAGTAGCCCCCCGGGACAGTACACCGGGGAGCTGTTTTTT.

The V and J genes are TRBV5-1 and TRBJ2-5; 10 bases are a match to TRBD2. Germline V lookup: CDR1 SGHRS, CDR2 YFSETQ. This CDR3 is 15 amino acids long. The V gene end was trimmed by 4 bases and the J gene end by 0 bases; junction bases not matched to a gene: 3. The CDR3 nucleotides are TGCGCCAGCAGCCCGGGACTAGCGTACCAAGAGACCCAGTACTTC. Translation gives CASSPGLAYQETQYF.